This entry is about one T cell receptor (beta chain). What it recognizes is unknown. The data belong to a study of cytotoxic CD8 clonotypes in ibrutinib-treated CLL. About the research overall: Response samples followed a median around 11 months of treatment, range 6 to 36.

Profiled with immunoSEQ multiplex PCR; TCRdb holds only in-frame clones, not every one. The sample consists of 250,000 to 350,000 clones, 60% to 80% of them appearing once. CDR1 is SGHRS and CDR2 is YFSETQ in the germline V gene. V lost 4 bases and J lost 5; bases outside the gene matches: 8. The CDR3 length is 15 residues. General study results and limits: Public clonotypes showed up rarely, and on treatment they shrank or held steady. Relative to age-matched healthy donors, clonality at baseline was higher, and it tracked circulating CD8+ T-cell counts.

The chain couples TRBV5-1 to TRBJ2-2; TRBD2 aligns across 7 bases. The source material was PBMCs, sampled at disease progression, from a patient treated with ibrutinib. The receptor comes from a human donor with chronic lymphocytic leukemia. Here the CDR3 reads CASSRPSGATGELFF. CDR3 bases: TGCGCCAGCAGCCGGCCTAGCGGTGCAACCGGGGAGCTGTTTTTT.